This T cell receptor (beta chain) comes out of a study of blood T cell repertoires in COVID-19. The wider study: The origin of the acute and convalescent COVID-19 samples was the United States, Italy and Spain. T cells, B-cell-depleted T cells, or PBMCs supplied cDNA or gDNA.

In the authors' methods: Estimated nucleated cell counts came from reference gene primer amplification. Generated by immunoSEQ multiplex PCR, the TCRdb table keeps only in-frame clones and is missing some. V and J calls and clone size follow that table, whereas D and trimming were derived from the DNA. The sample shows approximately 150,000 clones, around 87% of them seen only once. CDR1 MDHEN and CDR2 SYDVKM come from the germline V gene. V was shortened by 3 bases and J by 2 bases, with 17 bases between the two germline ends. The CDR3 is 17 amino acids. The V and J genes are TRBV28 and TRBJ2-1, with D maybe TRBD2 (5 bases). The specimen was peripheral blood. The sequence derives from a man between 65 and 85 years old with active COVID-19. CDR3 in DNA: TGTGCCAGCAGTTTCCTCTGGTCAGCGGCGACCTACAATGAGCAGTTCTTC. Amino acids: CASSFLWSAATYNEQFF.